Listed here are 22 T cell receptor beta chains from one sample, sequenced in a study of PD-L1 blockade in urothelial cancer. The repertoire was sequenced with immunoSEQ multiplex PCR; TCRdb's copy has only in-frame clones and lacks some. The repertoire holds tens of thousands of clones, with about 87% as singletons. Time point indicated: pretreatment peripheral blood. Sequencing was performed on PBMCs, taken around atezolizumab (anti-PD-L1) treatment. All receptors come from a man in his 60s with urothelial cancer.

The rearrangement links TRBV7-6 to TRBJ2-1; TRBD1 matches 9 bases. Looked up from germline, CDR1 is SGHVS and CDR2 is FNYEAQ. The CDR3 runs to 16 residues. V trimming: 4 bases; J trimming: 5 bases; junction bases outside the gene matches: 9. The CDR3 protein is CASSSLEGQGHNEQFF. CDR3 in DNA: TGTGCCAGCAGCTCCCTGGAGGGACAGGGCCACAATGAGCAGTTCTTC.

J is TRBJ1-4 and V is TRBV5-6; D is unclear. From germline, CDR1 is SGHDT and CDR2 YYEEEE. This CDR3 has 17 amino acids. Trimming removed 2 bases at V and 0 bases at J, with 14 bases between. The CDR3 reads CASSLSRKRSTNEKLFF. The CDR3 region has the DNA TGTGCCAGCAGCTTATCCAGGAAAAGATCAACTAATGAAAAACTGTTTTTT.

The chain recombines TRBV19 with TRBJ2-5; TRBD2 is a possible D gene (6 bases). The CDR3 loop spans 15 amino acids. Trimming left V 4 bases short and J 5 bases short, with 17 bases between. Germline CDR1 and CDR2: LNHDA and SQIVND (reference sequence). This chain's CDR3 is CASSTQLALWETQYF. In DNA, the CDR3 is TGTGCCAGTAGTACCCAACTAGCTCTTTGGGAGACCCAGTACTTC.

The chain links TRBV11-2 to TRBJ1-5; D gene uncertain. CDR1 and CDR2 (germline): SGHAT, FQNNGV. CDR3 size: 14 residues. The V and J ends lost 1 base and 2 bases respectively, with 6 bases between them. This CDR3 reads CASSLGQGNQPQHF. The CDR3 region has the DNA TGTGCCAGCAGCTTAGGGCAGGGCAATCAGCCCCAGCATTTT.

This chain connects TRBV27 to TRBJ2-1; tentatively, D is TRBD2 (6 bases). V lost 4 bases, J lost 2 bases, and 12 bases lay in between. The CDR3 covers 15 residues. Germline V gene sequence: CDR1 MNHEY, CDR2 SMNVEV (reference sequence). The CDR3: CASSWAGRPYNEQFF. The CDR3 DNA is TGTGCCAGCAGTTGGGCAGGGAGGCCCTACAATGAGCAGTTCTTC.

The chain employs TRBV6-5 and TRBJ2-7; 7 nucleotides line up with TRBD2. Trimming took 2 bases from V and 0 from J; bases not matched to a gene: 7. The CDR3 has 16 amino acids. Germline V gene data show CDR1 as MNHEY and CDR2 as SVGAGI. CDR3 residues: CASSYGRASGSYEQYF. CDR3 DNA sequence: TGTGCCAGCAGTTACGGTCGGGCTAGCGGCTCCTACGAGCAGTACTTC.

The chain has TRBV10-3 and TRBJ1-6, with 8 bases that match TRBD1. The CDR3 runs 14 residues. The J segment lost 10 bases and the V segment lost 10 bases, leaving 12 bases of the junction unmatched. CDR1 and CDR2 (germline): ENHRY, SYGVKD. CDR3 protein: CATGMDRVGSPLHF. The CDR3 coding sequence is TGTGCCACCGGGATGGACAGGGTGGGATCACCCCTCCACTTT.

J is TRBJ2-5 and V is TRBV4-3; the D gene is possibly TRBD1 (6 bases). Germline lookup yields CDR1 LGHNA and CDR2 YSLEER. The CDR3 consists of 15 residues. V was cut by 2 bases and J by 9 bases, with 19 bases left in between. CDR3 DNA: TGCGCCAGCAGCCAATACCGGGACATTACTTGGGCCCAGTACTTC. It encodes CASSQYRDITWAQYF.

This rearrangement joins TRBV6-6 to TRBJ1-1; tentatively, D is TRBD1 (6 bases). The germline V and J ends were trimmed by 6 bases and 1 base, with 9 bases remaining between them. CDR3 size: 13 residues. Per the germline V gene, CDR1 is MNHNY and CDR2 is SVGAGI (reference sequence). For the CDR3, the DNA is TGTGCCAGCAGGCGGACAGCGAACACTGAAGCTTTCTTT. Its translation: CASRRTANTEAFF.

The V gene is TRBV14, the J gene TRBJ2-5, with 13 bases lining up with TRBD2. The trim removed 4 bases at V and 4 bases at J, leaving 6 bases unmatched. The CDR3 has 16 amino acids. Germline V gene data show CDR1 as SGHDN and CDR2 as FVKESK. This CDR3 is CASSLLAGGSGETQYF. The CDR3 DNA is TGTGCCAGCAGCCTACTAGCGGGAGGGTCGGGAGAGACCCAGTACTTC.

The CDR3 spells CASSPVQGSGTEAFF. As DNA, the CDR3 is TGTGCCAGCTCACCGGTACAGGGTTCCGGCACTGAAGCTTTCTTT. The genes are TRBV18 and TRBJ1-1, with D perhaps matching TRBD1 (6 bases). Germline lookup yields CDR1 KGHSH and CDR2 LQKENI. The CDR3 consists of 15 residues. With 3 bases removed from V and 4 bases from J, the gap between germline ends came to 15 bases.

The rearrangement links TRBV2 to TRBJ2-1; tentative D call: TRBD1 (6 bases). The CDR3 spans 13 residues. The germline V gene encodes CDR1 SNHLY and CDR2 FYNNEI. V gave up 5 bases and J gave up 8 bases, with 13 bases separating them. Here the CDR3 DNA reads TGTGCCAGCAGTCCTGACAGGTTAGATGAGCAGTTCTTC. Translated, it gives CASSPDRLDEQFF.

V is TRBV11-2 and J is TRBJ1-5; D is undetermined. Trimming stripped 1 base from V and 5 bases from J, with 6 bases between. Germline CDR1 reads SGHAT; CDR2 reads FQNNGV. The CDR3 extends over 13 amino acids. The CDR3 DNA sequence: TGTGCCAGCAGCTTAGGAGGCCATCAGCCCCAGCATTTT. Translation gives CASSLGGHQPQHF.

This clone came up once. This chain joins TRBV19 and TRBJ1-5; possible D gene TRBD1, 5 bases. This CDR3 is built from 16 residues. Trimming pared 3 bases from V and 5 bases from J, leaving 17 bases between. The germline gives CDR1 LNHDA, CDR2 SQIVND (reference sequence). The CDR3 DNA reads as TGTGCCAGTAGTATCAGGGTGGACATTTATGATCAGCCCCAGCATTTT. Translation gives CASSIRVDIYDQPQHF.

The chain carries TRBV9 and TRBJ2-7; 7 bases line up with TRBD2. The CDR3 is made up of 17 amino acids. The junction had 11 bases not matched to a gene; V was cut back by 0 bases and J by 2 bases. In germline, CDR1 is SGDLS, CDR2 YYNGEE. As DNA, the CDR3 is TGTGCCAGCAGCGTAGGATCCTCTAGCGGAGCAACCTACGAGCAGTACTTC. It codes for CASSVGSSSGATYEQYF.

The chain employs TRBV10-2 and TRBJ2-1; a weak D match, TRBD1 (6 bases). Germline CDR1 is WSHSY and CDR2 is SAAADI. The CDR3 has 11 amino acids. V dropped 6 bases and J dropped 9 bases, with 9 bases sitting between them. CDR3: CASRRGFEQFF. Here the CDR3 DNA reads TGCGCCAGCAGGAGGGGGTTTGAGCAGTTCTTC.

The CDR3 spells CASSVGHRAANTGELFF. The DNA for the CDR3 is TGTGCCAGCAGTGTGGGTCATCGAGCGGCGAACACCGGGGAGCTGTTTTTT. The chain links TRBV2 to TRBJ2-2; D is perhaps TRBD2 (5 bases). This CDR3 is 17 amino acids long. With 4 bases removed from V and 0 bases from J, the gap between germline ends came to 15 bases. Germline V lookup: CDR1 SNHLY, CDR2 FYNNEI.

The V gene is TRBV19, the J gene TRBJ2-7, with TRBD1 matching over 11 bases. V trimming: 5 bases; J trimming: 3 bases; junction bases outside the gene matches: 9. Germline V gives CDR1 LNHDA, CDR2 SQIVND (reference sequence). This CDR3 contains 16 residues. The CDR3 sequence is CASSSLEGTGGYEQYF. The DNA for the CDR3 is TGTGCCAGTAGTTCTTTAGAGGGGACAGGGGGCTACGAGCAGTACTTC.

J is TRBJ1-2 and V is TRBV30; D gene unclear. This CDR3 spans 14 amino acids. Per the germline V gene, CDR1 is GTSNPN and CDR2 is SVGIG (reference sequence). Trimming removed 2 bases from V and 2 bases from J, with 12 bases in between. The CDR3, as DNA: TGTGCCTGGAGTCCCGGCAGCGGGAACTATGGCTACACCTTC. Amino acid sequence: CAWSPGSGNYGYTF. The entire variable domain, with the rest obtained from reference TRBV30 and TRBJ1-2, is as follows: SQTIHQWPATLVQPVGSPLSLECTVEGTSNPNLYWYRQAAGRGLQLLFYSVGIGQISSEVPQNLSASRPQDRQFILSSKKLLLSDSGFYLCAWSPGSGNYGYTFGSGTRLTVV.

The CDR3 loop is CASRVAGGRDTGELFF. In nucleotides, the CDR3 is TGTGCCAGTAGGGTAGCGGGAGGTCGGGACACCGGGGAGCTGTTTTTT. J is TRBJ2-2 and V is TRBV19, with 10 bases aligning to TRBD2. Germline V gene sequence: CDR1 LNHDA, CDR2 SQIVND (reference sequence). Trimming cost V 6 bases and J 3 bases; bases outside gene matches: 7. CDR3 length equals 16 residues.

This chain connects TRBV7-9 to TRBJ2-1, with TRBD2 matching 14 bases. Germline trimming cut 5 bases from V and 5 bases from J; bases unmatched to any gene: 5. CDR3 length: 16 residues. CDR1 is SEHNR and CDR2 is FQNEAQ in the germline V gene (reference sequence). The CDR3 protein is CASSPRLAGGDNEQFF. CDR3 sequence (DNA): TGTGCCAGCAGCCCGCGACTAGCGGGAGGGGACAATGAGCAGTTCTTC.

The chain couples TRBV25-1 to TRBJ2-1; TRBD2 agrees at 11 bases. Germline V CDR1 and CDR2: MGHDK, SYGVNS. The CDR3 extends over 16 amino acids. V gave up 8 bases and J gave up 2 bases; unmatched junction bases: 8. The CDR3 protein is CASHDVAGGAYNEQFF. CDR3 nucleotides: TGTGCCAGCCACGATGTAGCGGGAGGGGCCTACAATGAGCAGTTCTTC.